This T cell receptor beta chain emerged from a study of blood T cell repertoires in COVID-19. Turning to the study itself: Samples came from the United States, Italy and Spain, spanning acute and convalescent COVID-19. Sources were T cells, B-cell-depleted T cells, or PBMCs; the material itself was cDNA or gDNA.

Original handling: Amplification of reference gene primers was used by the study to estimate nucleated cell counts. Profiling relied on immunoSEQ multiplex PCR, and the TCRdb table lists in-frame clones only, not all of them. That table gives V, J and clone size, and the DNA gave D and trimming. The sample records some 230,000 clones, approximately 83% being singletons. This clone has just a few counts. Sequenced material: peripheral blood. This TCR came from a woman aged 55-75 years with acute or convalescent COVID-19.

Here the CDR3 reads CASSERDRGREKLFF. CDR3 nucleotide sequence: TGTGCCAGCAGTGAAAGGGACAGAGGAAGAGAAAAACTGTTTTTT. The chain recombines TRBV2 with TRBJ1-4; 7 bases fit TRBD1. This CDR3 is built from 15 residues. V shed 2 bases, J shed 8 bases, and the junction held 8 bases outside the gene matches. Germline values: CDR1 SNHLY, CDR2 FYNNEI.